What follows are 14 T cell receptor beta chains derived from one specimen sequenced in a study of OX40 agonist ivuxolimab in advanced cancers. The table came from immunoSEQ multiplex PCR; TCRdb's copy has only in-frame clones and leaves some out. The sample yields some 150,000 clones, approximately 90% seen once. Material: CD4+ or CD8+ T cells sorted from blood, obtained in a trial of the OX40 agonist ivuxolimab. The origin of the receptors is an adult with an advanced solid tumor such as melanoma, head and neck, liver or kidney cancer.

The chain carries TRBV7-9 and TRBJ2-3, with D unresolved. The CDR3 has 15 residues. The ends were cut back, 5 bases at V and 3 bases at J, with 15 bases in the middle. The germline V gene has CDR1 SEHNR and CDR2 FQNEAQ (reference sequence). Written as DNA, the CDR3 is TGTGCCAGCAGCCCCAGCGAGGTTGGGACAGATACGCAGTATTTT. It encodes CASSPSEVGTDTQYF.

This sequence joins TRBV7-3 and TRBJ1-5; D not resolved. From germline, CDR1 is SGHTA and CDR2 FQGTGA. This CDR3 spans 12 amino acids. V was trimmed by 4 bases and J by 10 bases, leaving 11 bases between them. CDR3 in DNA: TGTGCCAGCAGCTCGAATCCCAACCCCCAGCATTTT. Translated: CASSSNPNPQHF. The full variable domain, with the rest looked up from reference TRBV7-3 and TRBJ1-5, is GAGVSQTPSNKVTEKGKYVELRCDPISGHTALYWYRQSLGQGPEFLIYFQGTGAADDSGLPNDRFFAVRPEGSVSTLKIQRTERGDSAVYLCASSSNPNPQHFGDGTRLSIL.

The J gene is TRBJ2-5, the V gene TRBV7-6; TRBD2 matches 7 bases. From germline, CDR1 is SGHVS and CDR2 FNYEAQ. Trimming cost V 1 base and J 6 bases; bases outside gene matches: 2. CDR3 size: 13 residues. The chain's CDR3 is CASSLVGTKTQYF. The CDR3 nucleotides read TGTGCCAGCAGCTTAGTGGGGACTAAGACCCAGTACTTC.

The chain combines TRBV9 with TRBJ1-4; tentative D call: TRBD1 (5 bases). From germline, CDR1 is SGDLS and CDR2 YYNGEE. V lost 0 bases and J lost 8, with 14 bases in between. The CDR3 is 15 residues long. The CDR3 sequence: CASSVDAGKGEKLFF. CDR3 nucleotides: TGTGCCAGCAGCGTAGATGCAGGAAAGGGGGAAAAACTGTTTTTT. Complete variable domain (other parts from reference TRBV9 and TRBJ1-4): DSGVTQTPKHLITATGQRVTLRCSPRSGDLSVYWYQQSLDQGLQFLIQYYNGEERAKGNILERFSAQQFPDLHSELNLSSLELGDSALYFCASSVDAGKGEKLFFGSGTQLSVL.

Here the CDR3 DNA reads TGCGCCAGCAGCCTCGACAGGGGGCAGTACTTC. This gives the protein CASSLDRGQYF. V is TRBV5-1 and J is TRBJ2-7; 8 nucleotides match TRBD1. Per germline, CDR1 SGHRS and CDR2 YFSETQ. Trimming cost V 4 bases and J 9 bases; bases outside gene matches: 3. This CDR3 spans 11 amino acids.

The chain has TRBV2 and TRBJ1-2, with a tentative D call TRBD1 (5 bases). This CDR3 is built from 14 residues. Trimming removed 7 bases from V and 3 bases from J, with 15 bases in between. Looked up from germline, CDR1 is SNHLY and CDR2 is FYNNEI. The CDR3 DNA sequence: TGTGCCAGCACCCCTGGGGCAGGGCACTATGGCTACACCTTC. Amino acid sequence: CASTPGAGHYGYTF.

The chain's CDR3 is CASWARTGGNQPQHF. The DNA of the CDR3 is TGTGCCAGCTGGGCTAGGACAGGGGGAAATCAGCCCCAGCATTTT. V is TRBV6-1 and J is TRBJ1-5; 10 nucleotides line up with TRBD1. Per the germline V gene, CDR1 is MNHNS and CDR2 is SASEGT. The CDR3 runs to 15 residues. J gave up 4 bases and V 8 bases, and 8 bases lay outside the gene matches.

The gene calls are TRBV11-2 and TRBJ2-5; a possible D gene is TRBD2 (6 bases). The CDR3 extends over 15 amino acids. Trimming cost V 0 bases and J 4 bases, with 12 bases left between them. CDR1 and CDR2 from the germline V gene are SGHAT and FQNNGV. This CDR3 reads CASSLEGGWGETQYF. The CDR3 DNA sequence: TGTGCCAGCAGCTTAGAGGGGGGATGGGGAGAGACCCAGTACTTC.

This sequence joins TRBV7-6 and TRBJ2-7, with 8 bases that match TRBD1. V was clipped by 5 bases and J by 3 bases; unmatched bases: 6. This CDR3 contains 14 residues. Germline-derived CDR1 and CDR2 are SGHVS and FNYEAQ. The CDR3 nucleotides are TGTGCCAGCAGCGCTGGGACAGGCAGCTACGAGCAGTACTTC. Encoded protein: CASSAGTGSYEQYF.

This chain uses TRBV5-1 with TRBJ1-4, with 7 nucleotides matching TRBD1. Unmatched junction bases numbered 8, after V lost 0 bases and J lost 6 bases. CDR3 length equals 16 residues. Germline V gene lookup returns CDR1 SGHRS and CDR2 YFSETQ. The CDR3 protein is CASSLGPARGDEKLFF. The CDR3 nucleotides are TGCGCCAGCAGCTTGGGGCCGGCCAGGGGGGATGAAAAACTGTTTTTT. Together with reference TRBV5-1 and TRBJ1-4, the CDR3 gives the full variable domain: KAGVTQTPRYLIKTRGQQVTLSCSPISGHRSVSWYQQTPGQGLQFLFEYFSETQRNKGNFPGRFSGRQFSNSRSEMNVSTLELGDSALYLCASSLGPARGDEKLFFGSGTQLSVL.

This chain links TRBV30 with TRBJ2-1; 9 nucleotides line up with TRBD1. Germline CDR1 is GTSNPN and CDR2 is SVGIG (reference sequence). V lost 1 base, J lost 7 bases, and 5 bases stayed unmatched. This CDR3 region has 14 residues. The CDR3 bases are TGTGCCTGGAGTGCAGGGACAGGGAGGAATGAGCAGTTCTTC. It codes for CAWSAGTGRNEQFF. Based on the CDR3 plus reference TRBV30 and TRBJ2-1, the full variable domain is SQTIHQWPATLVQPVGSPLSLECTVEGTSNPNLYWYRQAAGRGLQLLFYSVGIGQISSEVPQNLSASRPQDRQFILSSKKLLLSDSGFYLCAWSAGTGRNEQFFGPGTRLTVL.

As concerns this clone: The junction does not match germline at one end; this may be a read error. The V and J genes are TRBV9 and TRBJ1-1, with D possibly matching TRBD1 (6 bases). The CDR3 length is 14 residues. The germline gives CDR1 SGDLS, CDR2 YYNGEE. CDR3 loop: CASSVGQANIEAFF. The CDR3 nucleotides read TGTGCCAGCAGCGTAGGACAGGCGAACATTGAAGCTTTCTTT.

The chain recombines TRBV25-1 with TRBJ1-3; possible D gene TRBD1, 5 bases. CDR1 and CDR2 (germline): MGHDK, SYGVNS. V was cut by 5 bases and J by 7 bases, with 18 bases left in between. CDR3 length equals 15 residues. The CDR3 loop is CASSPMQGISNTIYF. As DNA, the CDR3 is TGTGCCAGCAGTCCGATGCAGGGTATCAGCAACACCATATATTTT.

The CDR3 sequence: CASSSPDRAAQHF. In DNA, the CDR3 is TGTGCCAGCAGTTCCCCGGACAGAGCAGCCCAGCATTTT. This sequence joins TRBV6-1 and TRBJ1-5, with D tentatively TRBD1 (6 bases). CDR1 MNHNS and CDR2 SASEGT come from the germline V gene. Trimming cost V 5 bases and J 11 bases, with 16 bases left between them. The CDR3 covers 13 residues.